This passage covers 21 T cell receptor beta chains from one sample sequenced in a study of sequential checkpoint blockade in melanoma. Treatment: randomized to nivolumab then ipilimumab (arm A) or the reverse (arm B). TCRdb's copy holds only in-frame clones and misses some; the assay was immunoSEQ multiplex PCR. Of 13,000 or so clones in the sample, 50% to 55% are singletons; the top ten hold roughly 17%. The sequenced sample was CD8+ T cells sorted from blood (inferred from file names), obtained from a patient given nivolumab and ipilimumab in sequence. These receptors were obtained from a human donor with melanoma.

The genes are TRBV28 and TRBJ2-5; possibly TRBD2 for D (5 bases). The germline V gene encodes CDR1 MDHEN and CDR2 SYDVKM. Trimming cost V 6 bases and J 0 bases, with 11 bases left between them. CDR3 size: 14 residues. The CDR3 DNA is TGTGCCAGCAGGCCCGGACTTCACCAAGAGACCCAGTACTTC. The encoded protein is CASRPGLHQETQYF.

The chain has TRBV6-5 and TRBJ2-7; TRBD2 agrees at 9 bases. The germline gives CDR1 MNHEY, CDR2 SVGAGI. CDR3 size: 14 residues. J was trimmed by 3 bases and V by 5 bases; bases with no gene match: 5. The CDR3 reads CASSTGTSFYEQYF. The CDR3 DNA reads as TGTGCCAGCAGTACCGGGACTAGCTTCTACGAGCAGTACTTC.

This clone was detected only a few times. The chain uses TRBV4-2 and TRBJ2-6; D possibly corresponds to TRBD1 (5 bases). The CDR3 covers 15 residues. V lost 5 bases and J 1 base, leaving 9 bases between the germline ends. Looked up from germline, CDR1 is LGHNA and CDR2 is YNFKEQ. The CDR3 DNA reads as TGTGCCAGCAGCTCGCAGGGATCTGGGGCCAACGTCCTGACTTTC. This translates into CASSSQGSGANVLTF.

The CDR3 DNA reads as TGTGCCAGCAGTGAACTAGCGGGGAACAATGAGCAGTTCTTC. Protein: CASSELAGNNEQFF. V usage is TRBV2 and J usage is TRBJ2-1, with TRBD2 identical over 9 bases. Germline trimming cut 2 bases from V and 5 bases from J; bases unmatched to any gene: 1. Germline V gene sequence: CDR1 SNHLY, CDR2 FYNNEI. The CDR3 is 14 amino acids.

The table lists this clone with a few counts. The CDR3 bases are TGTGCCAGCAGTTACCCAACAGGGGCGAATCAGCCCCAGCATTTT. It translates to CASSYPTGANQPQHF. The V gene is TRBV6-6, the J gene TRBJ1-5, with 7 positions matching TRBD1. Unmatched junction bases numbered 5, after V lost 2 bases and J lost 4 bases. This CDR3 contains 15 residues. CDR1 and CDR2 from the germline V gene are MNHNY and SVGAGI (reference sequence).

Turning to this clone: One end of the junction varies from germline; a read error may be responsible. The V gene is TRBV10-3, the J gene TRBJ2-7, with a tentative D call TRBD2 (6 bases). The germline V gene has CDR1 ENHRY and CDR2 SYGVKD. The CDR3 sequence is 15 residues long. CDR3 loop: CASSYSSGGDYEQYF. The CDR3 DNA sequence: TGTGCCAGCAGTTACTCGAGCGGCGGGGACTACGAGCAGTACTTC.

The chain carries TRBV13 and TRBJ2-1; D not resolved. V dropped 5 bases and J dropped 0 bases, with 17 bases sitting between them. CDR1 and CDR2 from the germline V gene are PRHDT and FYEKMQ (reference sequence). This CDR3 comprises 17 residues. CDR3 amino acids: CASSLSLAGSSYNEQFF. CDR3 DNA sequence: TGTGCCAGCAGCCTTAGTTTGGCAGGTAGCTCCTACAATGAGCAGTTCTTC.

This clone turned up a few times. The chain links TRBV2 to TRBJ2-5; possible D gene TRBD1, 5 bases. The CDR3 totals 14 residues. V lost 6 bases, J lost 2 bases, and 13 bases lay in between. CDR1 is SNHLY and CDR2 is FYNNEI in the germline V gene. CDR3 DNA sequence: TGTGCCAGCAGCCTGGTTGGGGCTCAAGAGACCCAGTACTTC. Its protein is CASSLVGAQETQYF.

The genes are TRBV7-9 and TRBJ2-7; D call uncertain. The V gene lost 5 bases and the J gene lost 0 bases, with 8 bases spanning the gap. CDR1 is SEHNR, CDR2 FQNEAQ, per germline (reference sequence). The CDR3 is 13 amino acids. The chain's CDR3 is CASSRYSSYEQYF. The CDR3 DNA reads TGTGCCAGCAGCCGGTATAGCTCCTACGAGCAGTACTTC. Full variable domain (outside the CDR3, taken from reference TRBV7-9 and TRBJ2-7): DTGVSQNPRHKITKRGQNVTFRCDPISEHNRLYWYRQTLGQGPEFLTYFQNEAQLEKSRLLSDRFSAERPKGSFSTLEIQRTEQGDSAMYLCASSRYSSYEQYFGPGTRLTVT.

The table lists this clone with a few counts. The chain has TRBV6-5 and TRBJ2-1; the D is unclear. CDR1 and CDR2 (germline): MNHEY, SVGAGI. V was cut by 2 bases and J by 2 bases, with 7 bases left in between. There are 14 residues in the CDR3. CDR3 DNA sequence: TGTGCCAGCAGTTACAATGGCCCCTACAATGAGCAGTTCTTC. Translating it yields CASSYNGPYNEQFF.

This chain uses TRBV4-1 with TRBJ2-1; 8 bases match TRBD1. This CDR3 spans 13 amino acids. Germline V gene sequence: CDR1 MGHRA, CDR2 YSYEKL. V gave up 1 base and J gave up 9 bases; unmatched junction bases: 2. CDR3 amino acids: CASSQVTGGEQFF. The CDR3, as DNA: TGCGCCAGCAGCCAAGTCACAGGGGGTGAGCAGTTCTTC.

This clone has only a few counts. At one end the junction does not follow the germline gene, possibly because of a read error. The rearrangement links TRBV4-1 to TRBJ2-5; D might be TRBD2 (5 bases). CDR1 and CDR2 from the germline V gene are MGHRA and YSYEKL. The CDR3 runs to 12 residues. CDR3 in amino acids: CASSLAWETQYF. Written as DNA, the CDR3 is TGTGCCAGCAGCTTAGCGTGGGAGACCCAGTACTTC.

This clone appeared a single time. This sequence joins TRBV15 and TRBJ1-4; TRBD1 matches 10 bases. V was pared by 5 bases and J by 8 bases, with 32 bases of the junction left unmatched. Germline V gene lookup returns CDR1 LNHNV and CDR2 YYDKDF (reference sequence). The CDR3 is made up of 23 amino acids. The CDR3 here is CATSGTRGQGIGRGAGSIEKLFF. Here the CDR3 DNA reads TGTGCCACCAGCGGAACCCGGGGACAGGGGATCGGGCGAGGGGCGGGGTCGATCGAAAAACTGTTTTTT.

V and J are TRBV27 and TRBJ1-1, with D uncertain. Germline values: CDR1 MNHEY, CDR2 SMNVEV (reference sequence). CDR3 length: 15 residues. The ends were cut back, 6 bases at V and 3 bases at J, with 17 bases in the middle. This CDR3 is CASSFAIGGHTEAFF. Here the CDR3 DNA reads TGTGCCAGCAGCTTTGCGATCGGTGGGCACACTGAAGCTTTCTTT.

Worth noting for this clone: At the DNA level, this CDR3 is encoded by other sequences in the same sample as well. This chain links TRBV27 with TRBJ2-1; TRBD1 matches 11 bases. The CDR3 contains 15 residues. Trimming removed 5 bases from V and 3 bases from J; junction bases left unmatched: 3. Germline loops: CDR1 MNHEY, CDR2 SMNVEV (reference sequence). DNA for the CDR3: TGTGCCAGCAGTCCTGGGACAGGGGGCTACAATGAGCAGTTCTTC. It specifies CASSPGTGGYNEQFF.

The chain employs TRBV9 and TRBJ1-2; D remains ambiguous. The CDR3 runs 13 residues. The V gene lost 0 bases and the J gene lost 3 bases, with 6 bases spanning the gap. Germline CDR1 reads SGDLS; CDR2 reads YYNGEE. CDR3 sequence reads: CASSVGADYGYTF. The CDR3 DNA follows: TGTGCCAGCAGCGTAGGAGCTGACTATGGCTACACCTTC. The full variable domain, in which reference TRBV9 and TRBJ1-2 provide the parts outside the CDR3, is DSGVTQTPKHLITATGQRVTLRCSPRSGDLSVYWYQQSLDQGLQFLIQYYNGEERAKGNILERFSAQQFPDLHSELNLSSLELGDSALYFCASSVGADYGYTFGSGTRLTVV.

This clone was seen only a few times. The V gene is TRBV5-6, the J gene TRBJ2-5; 9 bases match TRBD2. V was clipped by 2 bases and J by 5 bases; unmatched bases: 4. The CDR3 totals 14 residues. Germline-derived CDR1 and CDR2 are SGHDT and YYEEEE. The CDR3 DNA follows: TGTGCCAGCAGCTTCGGCGGGGGGGCTGAGACCCAGTACTTC. It translates to CASSFGGGAETQYF.

The chain joins TRBV28 to TRBJ2-5, with TRBD1 matching over 11 bases. The V gene's germline CDR1 is MDHEN and CDR2 SYDVKM. The V and J ends lost 4 bases and 2 bases, in that order; junction bases with no gene match: 15. The CDR3 runs 19 residues. The CDR3 region is CASSSSFGDRGYQQETQYF. The CDR3 DNA reads as TGTGCCAGCAGTTCGTCCTTTGGGGACAGGGGGTATCAGCAAGAGACCCAGTACTTC.

The chain employs TRBV4-3 and TRBJ2-7; the D is unclear. The CDR3 runs 13 residues. Germline V gene data show CDR1 as LGHNA and CDR2 as YSLEER. V was shortened by 1 base and J by 2 bases, with 6 bases between the two germline ends. CDR3 in amino acids: CASSQVRAYEQYF. The CDR3 bases are TGCGCCAGCAGCCAAGTTCGCGCCTACGAGCAGTACTTC.

This clone was seen a single time. The V call is TRBV5-6, the J call TRBJ2-2; maybe TRBD2 (6 bases). Germline CDR1 SGHDT, CDR2 YYEEEE. The V end was cut by 4 bases, the J end by 6 bases, with 19 bases between. CDR3 size: 16 residues. The CDR3 DNA sequence: TGTGCCAGCAGCCCGAATGGGGCGGGGTTGTCCGGGGAGCTGTTTTTT. Protein sequence: CASSPNGAGLSGELFF.

The DNA for the CDR3 is TGTGCCAGCAGCCAAGGGGGGGCTAGCGGGGGCCTATACAATGAGCAGTTCTTC. This codes for CASSQGGASGGLYNEQFF. The J gene is TRBJ2-1, the V gene TRBV4-2; 10 bases fit TRBD2. The CDR3 contains 18 residues. V trimming: 1 base; J trimming: 4 bases; junction bases outside the gene matches: 10. Germline CDR1 is LGHNA and CDR2 is YNFKEQ.